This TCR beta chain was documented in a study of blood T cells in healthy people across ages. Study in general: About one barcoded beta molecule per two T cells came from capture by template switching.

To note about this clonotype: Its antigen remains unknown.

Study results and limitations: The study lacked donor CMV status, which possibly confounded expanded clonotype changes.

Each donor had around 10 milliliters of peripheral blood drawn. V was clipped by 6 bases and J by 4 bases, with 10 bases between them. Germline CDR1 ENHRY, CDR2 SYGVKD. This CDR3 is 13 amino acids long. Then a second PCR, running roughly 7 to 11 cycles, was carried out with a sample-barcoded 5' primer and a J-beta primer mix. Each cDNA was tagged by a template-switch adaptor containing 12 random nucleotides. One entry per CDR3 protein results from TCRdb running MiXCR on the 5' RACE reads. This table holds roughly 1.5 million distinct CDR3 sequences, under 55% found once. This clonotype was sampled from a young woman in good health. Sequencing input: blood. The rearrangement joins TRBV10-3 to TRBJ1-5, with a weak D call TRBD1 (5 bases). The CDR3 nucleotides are TGTGCCATCAGCGCCGGGACTAATCAGCCCCAGCATTTT. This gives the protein CAISAGTNQPQHF.